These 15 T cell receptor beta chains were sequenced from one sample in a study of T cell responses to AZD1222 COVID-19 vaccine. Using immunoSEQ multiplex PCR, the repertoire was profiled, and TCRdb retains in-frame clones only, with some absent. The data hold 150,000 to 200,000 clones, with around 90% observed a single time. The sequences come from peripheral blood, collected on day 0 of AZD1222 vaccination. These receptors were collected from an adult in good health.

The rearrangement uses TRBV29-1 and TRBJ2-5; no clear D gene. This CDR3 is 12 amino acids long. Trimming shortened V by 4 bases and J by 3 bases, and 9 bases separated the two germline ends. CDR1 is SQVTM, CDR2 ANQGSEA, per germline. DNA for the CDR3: TGCAGCGTTGGCCAGGCGGAAGAGACCCAGTACTTC. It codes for CSVGQAEETQYF.

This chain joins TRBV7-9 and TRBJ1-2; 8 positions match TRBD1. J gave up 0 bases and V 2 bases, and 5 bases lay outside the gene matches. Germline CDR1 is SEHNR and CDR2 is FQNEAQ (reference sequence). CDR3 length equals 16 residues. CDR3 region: CASSLPGQGSNYGYTF. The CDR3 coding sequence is TGTGCCAGCAGCTTACCAGGACAGGGATCTAACTATGGCTACACCTTC. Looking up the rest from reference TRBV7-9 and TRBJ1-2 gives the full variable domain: DTGVSQNPRHKITKRGQNVTFRCDPISEHNRLYWYRQTLGQGPEFLTYFQNEAQLEKSRLLSDRFSAERPKGSFSTLEIQRTEQGDSAMYLCASSLPGQGSNYGYTFGSGTRLTVV.

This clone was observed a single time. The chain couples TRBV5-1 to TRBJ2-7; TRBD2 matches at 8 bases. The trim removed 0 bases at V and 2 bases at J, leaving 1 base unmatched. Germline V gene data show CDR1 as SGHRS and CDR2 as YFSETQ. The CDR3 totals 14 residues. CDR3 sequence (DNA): TGCGCCAGCAGCTTGGATAGCGGGGCCTACGAGCAGTACTTC. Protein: CASSLDSGAYEQYF.

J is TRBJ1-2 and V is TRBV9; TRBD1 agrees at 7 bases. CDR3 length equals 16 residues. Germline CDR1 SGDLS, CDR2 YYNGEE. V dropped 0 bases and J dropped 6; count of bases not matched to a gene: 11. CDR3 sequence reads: CASSVDVTGRKDGYTF. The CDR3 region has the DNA TGTGCCAGCAGCGTAGACGTGACAGGGCGAAAGGATGGCTACACCTTC.

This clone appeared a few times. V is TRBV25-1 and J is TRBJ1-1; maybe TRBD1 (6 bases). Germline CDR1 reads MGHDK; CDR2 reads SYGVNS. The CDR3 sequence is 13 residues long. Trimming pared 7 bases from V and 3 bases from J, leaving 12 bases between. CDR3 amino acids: CASKGGPDTEAFF. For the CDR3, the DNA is TGTGCCAGCAAGGGGGGCCCAGACACTGAAGCTTTCTTT.

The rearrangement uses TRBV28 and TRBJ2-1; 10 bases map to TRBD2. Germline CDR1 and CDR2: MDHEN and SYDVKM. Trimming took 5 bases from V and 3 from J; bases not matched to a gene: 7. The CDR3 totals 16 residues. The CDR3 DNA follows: TGTGCCAGCAGTGTCCAACTAGCGGGGTACTACAATGAGCAGTTCTTC. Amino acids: CASSVQLAGYYNEQFF.

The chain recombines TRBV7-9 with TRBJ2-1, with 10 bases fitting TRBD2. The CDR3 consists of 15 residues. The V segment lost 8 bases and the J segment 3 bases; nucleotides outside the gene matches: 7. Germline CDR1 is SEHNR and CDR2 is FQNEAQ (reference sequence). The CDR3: CASRKREGDYNEQFF. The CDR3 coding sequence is TGTGCCAGCCGTAAGCGGGAGGGCGACTACAATGAGCAGTTCTTC. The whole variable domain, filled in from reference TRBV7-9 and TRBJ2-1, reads DTGVSQNPRHKITKRGQNVTFRCDPISEHNRLYWYRQTLGQGPEFLTYFQNEAQLEKSRLLSDRFSAERPKGSFSTLEIQRTEQGDSAMYLCASRKREGDYNEQFFGPGTRLTVL.

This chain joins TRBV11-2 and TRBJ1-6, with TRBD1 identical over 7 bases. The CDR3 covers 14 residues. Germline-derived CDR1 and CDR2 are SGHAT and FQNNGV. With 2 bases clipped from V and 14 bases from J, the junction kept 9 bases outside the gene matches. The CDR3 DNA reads TGTGCCAGCAGCTTAACCCAGGGGGGGTTCACCCTCCACTTT. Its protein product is CASSLTQGGFTLHF.

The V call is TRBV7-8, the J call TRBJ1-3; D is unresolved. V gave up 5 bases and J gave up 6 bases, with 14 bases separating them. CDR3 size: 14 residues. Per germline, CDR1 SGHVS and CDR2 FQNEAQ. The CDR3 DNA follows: TGTGCCAGCAGCCGAGACACCTCCCAAAACACCATATATTTT. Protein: CASSRDTSQNTIYF. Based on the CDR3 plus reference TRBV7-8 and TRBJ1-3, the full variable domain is GAGVSQSPRYKVAKRGQDVALRCDPISGHVSLFWYQQALGQGPEFLTYFQNEAQLDKSGLPSDRFFAERPEGSVSTLKIQRTQQEDSAVYLCASSRDTSQNTIYFGEGSWLTVV.

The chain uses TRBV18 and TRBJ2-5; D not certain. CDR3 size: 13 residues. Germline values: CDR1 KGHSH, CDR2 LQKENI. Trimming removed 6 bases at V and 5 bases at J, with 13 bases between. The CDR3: CASSRLLFETQYF. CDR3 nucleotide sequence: TGTGCCAGCTCGCGTCTTCTGTTTGAGACCCAGTACTTC.

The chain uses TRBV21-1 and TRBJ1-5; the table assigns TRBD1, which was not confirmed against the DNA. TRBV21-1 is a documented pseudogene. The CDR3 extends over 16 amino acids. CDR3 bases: TGTGCCAGCAGCAAAGGGGGCCCGGACCCCAATCAGCCCCAGCATTTT. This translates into CASSKGGPDPNQPQHF.

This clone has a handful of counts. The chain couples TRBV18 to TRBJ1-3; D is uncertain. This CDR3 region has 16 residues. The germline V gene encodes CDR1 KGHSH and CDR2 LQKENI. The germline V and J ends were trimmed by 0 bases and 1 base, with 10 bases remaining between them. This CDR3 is CASSPPLGPSGNTIYF. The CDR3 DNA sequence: TGTGCCAGCTCACCACCCCTAGGTCCTTCTGGAAACACCATATATTTT.

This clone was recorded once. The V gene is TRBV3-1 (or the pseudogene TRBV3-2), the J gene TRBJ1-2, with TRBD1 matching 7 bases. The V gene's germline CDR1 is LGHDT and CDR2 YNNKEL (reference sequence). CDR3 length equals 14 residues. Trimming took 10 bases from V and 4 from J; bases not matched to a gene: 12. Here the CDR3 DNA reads TGTGCCACTCAGCGAGGAGGGGGCCGCTATGGCTACACCTTC. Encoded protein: CATQRGGGRYGYTF.

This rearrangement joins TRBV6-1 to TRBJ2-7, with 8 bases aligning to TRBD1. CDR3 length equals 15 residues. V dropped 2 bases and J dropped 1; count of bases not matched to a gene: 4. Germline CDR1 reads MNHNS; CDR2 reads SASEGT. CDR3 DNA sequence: TGTGCCAGCAGTGAACCGGGACAGGCTTCCTACGAGCAGTACTTC. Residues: CASSEPGQASYEQYF.

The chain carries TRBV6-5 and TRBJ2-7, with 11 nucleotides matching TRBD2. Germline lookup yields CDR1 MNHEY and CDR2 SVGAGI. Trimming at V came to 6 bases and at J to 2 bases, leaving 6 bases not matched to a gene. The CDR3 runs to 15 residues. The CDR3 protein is CASRGGTSGTYEQYF. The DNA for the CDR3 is TGTGCCAGCAGGGGGGGGACTAGCGGAACCTACGAGCAGTACTTC.